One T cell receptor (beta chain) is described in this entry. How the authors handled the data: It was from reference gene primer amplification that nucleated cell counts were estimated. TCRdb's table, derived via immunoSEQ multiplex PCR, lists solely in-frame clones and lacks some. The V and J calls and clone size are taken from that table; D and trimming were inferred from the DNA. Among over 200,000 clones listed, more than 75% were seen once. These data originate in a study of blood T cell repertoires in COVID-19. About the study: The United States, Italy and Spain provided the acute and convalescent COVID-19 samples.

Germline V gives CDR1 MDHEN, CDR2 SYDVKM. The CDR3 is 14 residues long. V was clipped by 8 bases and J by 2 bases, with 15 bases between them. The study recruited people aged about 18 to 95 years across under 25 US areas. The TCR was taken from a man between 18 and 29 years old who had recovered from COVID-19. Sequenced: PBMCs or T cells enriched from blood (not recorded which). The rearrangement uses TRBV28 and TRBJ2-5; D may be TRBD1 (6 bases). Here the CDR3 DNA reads TGTGCCAGCGGCCAGGGGTCCGTACAAGAGACCCAGTACTTC. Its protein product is CASGQGSVQETQYF.